This T cell receptor (beta chain) was documented in a study of T cells in Graves' hyperthyroidism and ophthalmopathy. Study-level background: Prior to any treatment, at the point of initial diagnosis, peripheral blood was collected. Study-wide results and limits: Peripheral blood also featured most of the thyroid clonotypes expanded above 0.001. The model made its ophthalmopathy prediction, and onset followed a median around 6.9 months later.

The CDR3 length is 19 residues. Germline values: CDR1 MNHNS, CDR2 SASEGT. Deletions cut 4 bases from V and 0 bases from J, with 22 bases between. This clonotype was seen at least ten times. Its matching antigen is unknown. RNA transcripts were the template for amplifying TCR beta CDR3 regions. First-round RT-PCR with HTBI primers amplified the TCR CDR3 region. TCRdb re-called the multiplex PCR reads with MiXCR, one entry per CDR3 protein. The data show 490,000 or so distinct CDR3 sequences, about 22% seen once. The PBMCs had their origin in approximately 10 ml of fresh peripheral blood. The rearrangement joins TRBV6-1 to TRBJ1-5, with D perhaps TRBD1 (5 bases). Source material: blood. The clonotype was recovered from a woman aged 70 to 79 with Graves' ophthalmopathy. The CDR3, as DNA: TGTGCCAGCAGTGGATTGGACATCTTCCCCCTAGATAGCAATCAGCCCCAGCATTTT. Amino acid sequence: CASSGLDIFPLDSNQPQHF.